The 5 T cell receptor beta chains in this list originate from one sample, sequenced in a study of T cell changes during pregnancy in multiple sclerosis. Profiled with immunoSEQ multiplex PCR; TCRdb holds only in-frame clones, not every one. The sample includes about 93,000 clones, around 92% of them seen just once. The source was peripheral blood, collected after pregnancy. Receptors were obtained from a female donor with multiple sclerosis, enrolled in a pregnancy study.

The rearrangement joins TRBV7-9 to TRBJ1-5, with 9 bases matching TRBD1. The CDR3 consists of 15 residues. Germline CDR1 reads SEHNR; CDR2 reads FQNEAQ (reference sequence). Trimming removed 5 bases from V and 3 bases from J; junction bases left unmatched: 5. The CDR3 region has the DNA TGTGCCAGCAGCCCGGGACAGGGCACCAATCAGCCCCAGCATTTT. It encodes CASSPGQGTNQPQHF.

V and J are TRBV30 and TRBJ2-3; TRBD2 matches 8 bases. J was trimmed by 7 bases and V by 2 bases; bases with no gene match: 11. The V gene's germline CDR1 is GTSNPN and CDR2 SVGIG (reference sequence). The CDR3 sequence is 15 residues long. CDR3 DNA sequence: TGTGCCTGGAGTCCTATGAGACTAGCGCTGTATACGCAGTATTTT. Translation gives CAWSPMRLALYTQYF.

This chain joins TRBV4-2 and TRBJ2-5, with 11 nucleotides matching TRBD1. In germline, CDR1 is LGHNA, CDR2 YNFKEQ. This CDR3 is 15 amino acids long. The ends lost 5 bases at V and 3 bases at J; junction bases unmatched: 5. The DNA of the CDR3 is TGTGCCAGCAGCATTGGACAGGGGGCGGAAGAGACCCAGTACTTC. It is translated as CASSIGQGAEETQYF.

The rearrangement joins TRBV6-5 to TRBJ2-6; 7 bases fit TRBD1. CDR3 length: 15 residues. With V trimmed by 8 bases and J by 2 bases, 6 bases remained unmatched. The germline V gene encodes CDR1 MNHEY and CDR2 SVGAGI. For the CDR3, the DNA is TGTGCCAGCTCACAGGGGCTCGCTGGGGCCAACGTCCTGACTTTC. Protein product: CASSQGLAGANVLTF.

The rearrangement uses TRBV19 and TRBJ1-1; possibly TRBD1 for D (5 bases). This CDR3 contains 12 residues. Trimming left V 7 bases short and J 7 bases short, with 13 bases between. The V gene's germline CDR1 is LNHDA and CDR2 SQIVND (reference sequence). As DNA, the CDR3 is TGTGCCAGTATATCCTCAGGGCGTGAAGCTTTCTTT. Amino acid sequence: CASISSGREAFF.